The rows below give T cell receptor beta chains drawn from one sample of a study of cytomegalovirus exposure and HLA in healthy donors. Here immunoSEQ multiplex PCR was the method, and the copy in TCRdb shows in-frame clones only, minus some. There are about 130,000 clones in the sample; 17% occur only once, and approximately 2.9% lies in the top ten. Sequencing was done on a sample of PBMCs. These receptor sequences come from a female donor in good health and CMV-seropositive. Each CDR3 is given with its conserved first and last residue. Each record gives: CDR3 DNA, CDR3 protein, V gene, J gene, clone size, D gene. The D gene is left open where the match is weak. A row's size may be missing; if present it is once, few, many or a size class.

CDR3 DNA: TGTGCCATCAGGAGGGACTTGAGCGGGGGGGAGACCCAGTACTTC
CDR3 protein: CAIRRDLSGGETQYF
V gene: TRBV10-3
J gene: TRBJ2-5
clone size: few
D gene: TRBD2

CDR3 DNA: TGTGCCAGCAGTTTGAGGACAGGGGGCGCATTAGGAGAGCTGTTTTTT
CDR3 protein: CASSLRTGGALGELFF
V gene: TRBV28
J gene: TRBJ2-2
clone size: few
D gene: TRBD1

CDR3 DNA: TGCGCCAGCAGCGGCACAGGCACAGATACGCAGTATTTT
CDR3 protein: CASSGTGTDTQYF
V gene: TRBV5-1
J gene: TRBJ2-3
clone size: few
D gene: .

CDR3 DNA: TGTGCCAGTAGTATCCTGGGGGAGGGTCAGCCCCAGCATTTT
CDR3 protein: CASSILGEGQPQHF
V gene: TRBV19
J gene: TRBJ1-5
clone size: few
D gene: .

CDR3 DNA: TGCGCCAGCAGCCAAGTTAACAGGGGGCAGGCAGATACGCAGTATTTT
CDR3 protein: CASSQVNRGQADTQYF
V gene: TRBV4-3
J gene: TRBJ2-3
clone size: .
D gene: TRBD1

CDR3 DNA: TGCAGCGTTGAAGGATTGCCTAGCGGAAGCACAGATACGCAGTATTTT
CDR3 protein: CSVEGLPSGSTDTQYF
V gene: TRBV29-1
J gene: TRBJ2-3
clone size: few
D gene: TRBD2

CDR3 DNA: TGTGCCAGCAGCCCGCGACAGGGGGGTACGCAGTATTTT
CDR3 protein: CASSPRQGGTQYF
V gene: TRBV9
J gene: TRBJ2-3
clone size: .
D gene: TRBD1

CDR3 DNA: TGTGCCAGCAGTTACAATCAGGCGCTGGGCCATGGCTACACCTTC
CDR3 protein: CASSYNQALGHGYTF
V gene: TRBV6-5
J gene: TRBJ1-2
clone size: .
D gene: .

CDR3 DNA: TGTGCCAGCAGTTTCGGCAGGGACTACGAGCAGTACTTC
CDR3 protein: CASSFGRDYEQYF
V gene: TRBV27
J gene: TRBJ2-7
clone size: once
D gene: .

CDR3 DNA: TGTGCCAGCATTGTGAGTAGGGGGCTGGTAGATGAGCAGTTCTTC
CDR3 protein: CASIVSRGLVDEQFF
V gene: TRBV2
J gene: TRBJ2-1
clone size: .
D gene: TRBD1

CDR3 DNA: TGCGCCAGCAGCCAAGTTGGGACTCCTTATTCCCACACTGAAGCTTTCTTT
CDR3 protein: CASSQVGTPYSHTEAFF
V gene: TRBV4-1
J gene: TRBJ1-1
clone size: few
D gene: .

CDR3 DNA: TGTGCCAGCACCCTTGGGCAGAGTCATCAGCCCCAGCATTTT
CDR3 protein: CASTLGQSHQPQHF
V gene: TRBV28
J gene: TRBJ1-5
clone size: .
D gene: .

CDR3 DNA: TGTGCCAGCAGCTTAGGGCACTACAATGAGCAGTTCTTC
CDR3 protein: CASSLGHYNEQFF
V gene: TRBV7-2
J gene: TRBJ2-1
clone size: .
D gene: .

CDR3 DNA: TGTGCCAGCAGCCAAGATAGGGTACAGGGGATAGCGGACGAGCAGTACTTC
CDR3 protein: CASSQDRVQGIADEQYF
V gene: TRBV4-2
J gene: TRBJ2-7
clone size: .
D gene: .

CDR3 DNA: TGTGCCAGCAGTTACTCGCGGGGGCTCGATGAGCAGTTCTTC
CDR3 protein: CASSYSRGLDEQFF
V gene: TRBV6-5
J gene: TRBJ2-1
clone size: .
D gene: .

CDR3 DNA: TGCGCCAGCAGCTTGGCGGACAGTATCTACAATGAGCAGTTCTTC
CDR3 protein: CASSLADSIYNEQFF
V gene: TRBV5-1
J gene: TRBJ2-1
clone size: .
D gene: .

CDR3 DNA: TGTGCCAGCAGTTTACCAGGGTGGTACCGCTCCTACGAGCAGTACTTC
CDR3 protein: CASSLPGWYRSYEQYF
V gene: TRBV28
J gene: TRBJ2-7
clone size: .
D gene: .

CDR3 DNA: TGTGCCAGCAGTCCCCCGGGACTAGCAACAGATACGCAGTATTTT
CDR3 protein: CASSPPGLATDTQYF
V gene: TRBV27
J gene: TRBJ2-3
clone size: few
D gene: TRBD2

CDR3 DNA: TGTGCCAGCAGTGACACCGGGGGGAGGCCAGATACGCAGTATTTT
CDR3 protein: CASSDTGGRPDTQYF
V gene: TRBV6-4
J gene: TRBJ2-3
clone size: .
D gene: TRBD2

CDR3 DNA: TGCGCCAGCAGCTTACAGACATCCAACTATGGCTACACCTTC
CDR3 protein: CASSLQTSNYGYTF
V gene: TRBV5-1
J gene: TRBJ1-2
clone size: .
D gene: .

CDR3 DNA: TGTGCCAGCGGGGAGTACAGGGCTAAACTGTTTTTT
CDR3 protein: CASGEYRAKLFF
V gene: TRBV7-8
J gene: TRBJ1-4
clone size: few
D gene: .

CDR3 DNA: TGTGCCAGCAGCCGAGGTTCCTACGAGCAGTACTTC
CDR3 protein: CASSRGSYEQYF
V gene: TRBV7-2
J gene: TRBJ2-7
clone size: few
D gene: .

CDR3 DNA: TGTGCCAGCAGCCCAAGTGCGGGGGGCGATAATTCACCCCTCCACTTT
CDR3 protein: CASSPSAGGDNSPLHF
V gene: TRBV9
J gene: TRBJ1-6
clone size: .
D gene: .

CDR3 DNA: TGTGCCAGCAGCGAGAGACAGGGGATAACTCTCAATGGCTACACCTTC
CDR3 protein: CASSERQGITLNGYTF
V gene: TRBV9
J gene: TRBJ1-2
clone size: .
D gene: TRBD1

CDR3 DNA: TGCGCCAGCAGCCAAGATCACGGGAGCCTTGAGACCCAGTACTTC
CDR3 protein: CASSQDHGSLETQYF
V gene: TRBV4-1
J gene: TRBJ2-5
clone size: few
D gene: .

CDR3 DNA: TGTGCCAGCAGCCTGGAGGGACAGGGTATCTACGAGCAGTACTTC
CDR3 protein: CASSLEGQGIYEQYF
V gene: TRBV5-6
J gene: TRBJ2-7
clone size: few
D gene: TRBD1

CDR3 DNA: TGTGCCAGCAGTTACGGGGGCCAGTCCTACGAGCAGTACTTC
CDR3 protein: CASSYGGQSYEQYF
V gene: TRBV6-5
J gene: TRBJ2-7
clone size: few
D gene: .

CDR3 DNA: TGTGCCAGCAGCTACGCAGGGGGCTCCTACGAGCAGTACTTC
CDR3 protein: CASSYAGGSYEQYF
V gene: TRBV7-9
J gene: TRBJ2-7
clone size: .
D gene: TRBD1